This record looks at one T cell receptor beta chain sequence and its context. CDR1 LNHDA and CDR2 SQIVND come from the germline V gene (reference sequence). The CDR3 length is 17 residues. Trimming at V came to 5 bases and at J to 3 bases, leaving 11 bases not matched to a gene. Using immunoSEQ multiplex PCR, the repertoire was profiled, and TCRdb retains in-frame clones only, with some absent. The repertoire holds 2 million or so clones, with around 96% as singletons. Positively selected for CCR7, the CD45RO-negative cells used as naive CD8 cells excluded terminally differentiated effector memory CD45RA+ cells. This sample stems from a study of shared clonotypes between healthy human individuals.

V usage is TRBV19 and J usage is TRBJ2-7, with 12 nucleotides matching TRBD2. The origin of this receptor is a man between 18 and 35 years old in good health. Sequencing was carried out using naive CD8+ T cells sorted from blood. Here the CDR3 DNA reads TGTGCCAGTAGTTCCTTACCCATGACTAGCGGGGGCTACGAGCAGTACTTC. Amino acids: CASSSLPMTSGGYEQYF. Based on the CDR3 plus reference TRBV19 and TRBJ2-7, the full variable domain is DGGITQSPKYLFRKEGQNVTLSCEQNLNHDAMYWYRQDPGQGLRLIYYSQIVNDFQKGDIAEGYSVSREKKESFPLTVTSAQKNPTAFYLCASSSLPMTSGGYEQYFGPGTRLTVT.